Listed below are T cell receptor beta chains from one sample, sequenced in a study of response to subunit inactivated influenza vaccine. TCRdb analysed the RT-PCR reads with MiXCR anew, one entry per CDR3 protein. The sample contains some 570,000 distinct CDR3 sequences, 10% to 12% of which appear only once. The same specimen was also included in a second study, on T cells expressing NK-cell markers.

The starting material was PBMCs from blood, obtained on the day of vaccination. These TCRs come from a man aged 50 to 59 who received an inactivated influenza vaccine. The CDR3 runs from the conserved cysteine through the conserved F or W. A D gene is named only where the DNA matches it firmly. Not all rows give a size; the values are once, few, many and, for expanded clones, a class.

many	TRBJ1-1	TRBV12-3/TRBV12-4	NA	TGTGCCAGCAGTTTTGCGGACACACCTAATGAAGCTTTCTTT	CASSFADTPNEAFF
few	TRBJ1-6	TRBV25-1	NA	TGTGCCAGCAGTGTAACAGGTCCTAATTCACCCCTCCACTTT	CASSVTGPNSPLHF
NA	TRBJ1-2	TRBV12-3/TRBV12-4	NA	TGTGCCAGCAGATCGACGGGGAAAGGTGGCTACACCTTC	CASRSTGKGGYTF
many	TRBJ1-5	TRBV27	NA	TGTGCCAGCAGTTTAGTGGGTTCCAATCAGCCCCAGCATTTT	CASSLVGSNQPQHF
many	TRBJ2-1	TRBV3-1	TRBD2	TGTGCCAGCAGCCAAGATTTGCGTCTAGCGGGGGAACTGGGGCAGTTCTTC	CASSQDLRLAGELGQFF
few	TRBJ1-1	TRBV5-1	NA	TGCGCCAGCAGCTTGGGCGGGGTTATTACTGAAGCTTTCTTT	CASSLGGVITEAFF
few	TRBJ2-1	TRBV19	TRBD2	TGTGCCAGTAGTATAAAGGGACTAGCGGTAAATGAGCAGTTCTTC	CASSIKGLAVNEQFF
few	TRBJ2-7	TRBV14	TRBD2	TGTGCCAGCAGCCCCCTCGGATTAGCGGGAGTCTACGAGCAGTACTTC	CASSPLGLAGVYEQYF
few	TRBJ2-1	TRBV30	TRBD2	TGTGCCTGGAGTGCAGGACTAGGACACAATGAGCAGTTCTTC	CAWSAGLGHNEQFF
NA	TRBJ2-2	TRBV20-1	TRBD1	TGCAGTGCGGCTACAGGGGGCGCAGCCGGGGAGCTGTTTTTT	CSAATGGAAGELFF
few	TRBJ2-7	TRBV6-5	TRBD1	TGTGCCAGCAGTAACCACAGGGGATACGAGCAGTACTTC	CASSNHRGYEQYF
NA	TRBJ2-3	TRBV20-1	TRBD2	TGCAGTGCTAGAGGCCTCAGAATTCTAGCGGGAGGCACAGATACGCAGTATTTT	CSARGLRILAGGTDTQYF
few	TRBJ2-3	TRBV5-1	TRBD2	TGCGCCAGCAGCTTCGGGACTAGCGGGAGTGTTAACACAGATACGCAGTATTTT	CASSFGTSGSVNTDTQYF
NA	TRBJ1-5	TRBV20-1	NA	TGCAGTGCTAATATCGACAGAATCCAGCCCCAGCATTTT	CSANIDRIQPQHF
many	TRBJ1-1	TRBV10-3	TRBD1	TGTGCCATACAGGGGGCAGGGAACACTGAAGCTTTCTTT	CAIQGAGNTEAFF
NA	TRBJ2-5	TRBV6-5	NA	TGTGCCAGCAGTTACGGCAGGAAAGAGACCCAGTACTTC	CASSYGRKETQYF
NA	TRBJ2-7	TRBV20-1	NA	TGCAGTGCTAGGGGGTTCGGTAGATTCGGCTCCTACGAGCAGTACTTC	CSARGFGRFGSYEQYF
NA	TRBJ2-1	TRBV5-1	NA	TGCGCCAGCAGCTTGGGGCGTGAGAATGTTGAGCAGTTCTTC	CASSLGRENVEQFF
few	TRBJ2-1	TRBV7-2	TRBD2	TGTGCCAGCAAGCGGACTAGCGACTACAATGAGCAGTTCTTC	CASKRTSDYNEQFF
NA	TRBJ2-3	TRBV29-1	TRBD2	TGCAGCGTTGAATGGGCTAGCGGGAGGGCCACCGCAGATACGCAGTATTTT	CSVEWASGRATADTQYF
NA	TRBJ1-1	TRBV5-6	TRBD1	TGTGCCAGCAGCCATACAGGGGGCACTGAAGCTTTCTTT	CASSHTGGTEAFF
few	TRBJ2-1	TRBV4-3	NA	TGCGCCAGCAGCCAAGACGTTTCGGGGGTCGAGCAGTTCTTC	CASSQDVSGVEQFF
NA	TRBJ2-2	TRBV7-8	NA	TGTGCCAGCAGCTGGTCCTTAAGGCTTGACACCGGGGAGCTGCTTTTT	CASSWSLRLDTGELLF
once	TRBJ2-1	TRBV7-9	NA	TGTGCCAGCAGCTTAGGGCGCTCCTACAATGAGGAGTTCTTC	CASSLGRSYNEEFF
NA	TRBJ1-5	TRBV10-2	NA	TGCGCCAGCAGTGAGCTGGGGGCGACTAGCAATCAGCCCCAGCATTTT	CASSELGATSNQPQHF
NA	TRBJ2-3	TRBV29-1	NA	TGCAGCGTTGCTCAGGGGACGGATACGCAGTATTTT	CSVAQGTDTQYF
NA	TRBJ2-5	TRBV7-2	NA	TGTGCCAGCAGCTTACACAGGGCCGAGACCCAGTACTTC	CASSLHRAETQYF
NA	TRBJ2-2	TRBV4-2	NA	TGTGCCAGCAGCCAAGAGGGAGGGGGGACCGGGGAGCTGTTTTTT	CASSQEGGGTGELFF
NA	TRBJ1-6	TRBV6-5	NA	TGTGCCAGCAGTTACTCATCCAGGGTGAAGAATTCACCCCTCCACTTT	CASSYSSRVKNSPLHF
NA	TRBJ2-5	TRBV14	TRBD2	TGTGCCAGCAGCCAAGCGGGAGGGGGAGAGACCCAGTACTTC	CASSQAGGGETQYF
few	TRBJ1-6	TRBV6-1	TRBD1	TGTGCCAGCAGTCCTGGACAGACCAGGGGGTTAGCCCTCCACTTT	CASSPGQTRGLALHF
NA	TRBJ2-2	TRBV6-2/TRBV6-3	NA	TGTGCCAGCAGTTACTCGACTAGCCAGGGGGCCGGGGAGCTGTTTTTT	CASSYSTSQGAGELFF
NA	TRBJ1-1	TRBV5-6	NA	TGTGCCAGCAGATCTACCGGGACAACCTTGGCTTTCTTT	CASRSTGTTLAFF
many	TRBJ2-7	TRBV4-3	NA	TGTGCCAGCAGCCAAGGTACGGGCTACGAGCAGTACTTC	CASSQGTGYEQYF
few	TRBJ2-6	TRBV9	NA	TGTGCCAGCAGCGTAGGACAGTCCGGCTCTGGGGCCAACGTCCTGACTTTC	CASSVGQSGSGANVLTF
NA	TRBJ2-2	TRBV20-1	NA	TGCAGTGCTAGAGTTTGGGGAGGTCAGCCTCGTATTAGAGGGAACACCGGGGAGCTGTTTTTT	CSARVWGGQPRIRGNTGELFF
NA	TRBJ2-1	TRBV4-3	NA	TGCGCCAGCAGCCATGCCTGGACAGCAACCTACAATGAGCAGTTCTTC	CASSHAWTATYNEQFF
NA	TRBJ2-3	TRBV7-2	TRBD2	TGTGCCAGCAGCTTCAGTGTCCTAGCGGGGCACACAGATACGCAGTATTTT	CASSFSVLAGHTDTQYF
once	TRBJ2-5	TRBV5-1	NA	TGCGCCAGCAGCTTGCAAGGGGCGGGAACTCAAGAGACCCAGTACTTC	CASSLQGAGTQETQYF
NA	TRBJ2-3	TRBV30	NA	TGTGCCTGGACGGTCGGGGGCGCAGATACGCAGTATTTT	CAWTVGGADTQYF
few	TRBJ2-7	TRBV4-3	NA	TGCGCCAGCAGCCAAGCTACAGTCTCCTACGAGCAGTACTTC	CASSQATVSYEQYF
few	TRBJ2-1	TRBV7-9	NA	TGTGCCAGCGGAATCGGGTCTGAGCAGTTCTTC	CASGIGSEQFF
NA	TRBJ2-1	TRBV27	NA	TGTGCCAGCAGCAGCCCATTCGGCAGGGACAATGAGCAGTTCTTC	CASSSPFGRDNEQFF
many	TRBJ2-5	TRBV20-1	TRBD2	TGCAGTGCTACTAGCGGCCAAGAGACCCAGTACTTC	CSATSGQETQYF
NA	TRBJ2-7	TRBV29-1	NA	TGCAGCGTCTATGGTGAGGGAAACTACGAGCAGTACTTC	CSVYGEGNYEQYF
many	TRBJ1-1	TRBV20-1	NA	TGCAGTGCTAGACAGGGGAACACTGAAGCTTTCTTT	CSARQGNTEAFF
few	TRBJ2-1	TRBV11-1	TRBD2	TGTGCCAGCAGCATCCTAACTAGCGGGGGAAACAATGAGCAGTTCTTC	CASSILTSGGNNEQFF
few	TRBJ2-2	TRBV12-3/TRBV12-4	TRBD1	TGTGCCAGCAGGCCCAGGGGGCTGAACACCGGGGAGCTGTTTTTT	CASRPRGLNTGELFF
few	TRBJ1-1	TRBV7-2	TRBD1	TGTGCCAGCAGCTTAGTTACAGGGGATACTGAAGCTTTCTTT	CASSLVTGDTEAFF
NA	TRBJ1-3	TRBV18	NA	TGTGCCAGCTCACCCCTTCCTGCCCGGAGCTCAACTGGAAACACCATATATTTT	CASSPLPARSSTGNTIYF
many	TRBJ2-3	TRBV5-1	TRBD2	TGCGCCAGCAGGACTAGCGGCACAGATACGCAGTATTTT	CASRTSGTDTQYF
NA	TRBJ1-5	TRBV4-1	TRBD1	TGCGCCAGCAGCCAAGATCGGCAGGGGGCCTATCAGCCCCAGCATTTT	CASSQDRQGAYQPQHF
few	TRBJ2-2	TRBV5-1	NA	TGCGCCAGCAGCTTAACGGCACAGGCAAACACCGGGGAGCTGTTTTTT	CASSLTAQANTGELFF
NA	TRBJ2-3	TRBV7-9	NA	TGTGCCAGCAGCTTATATAGGGGGAACACAGATACGCAGTATTTT	CASSLYRGNTDTQYF
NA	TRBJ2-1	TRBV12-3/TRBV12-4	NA	TGTGCCAGCAGTCCGACTAGTTTCAATGAGCAGTTCTTC	CASSPTSFNEQFF
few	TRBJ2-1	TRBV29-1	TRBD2	TGCAGCGTATATCATCGGACTAGCGGGAGGGCCAGTTACAATGAGCAGTTCTTC	CSVYHRTSGRASYNEQFF
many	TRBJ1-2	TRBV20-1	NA	TGCAGTGCTAGTCCAGCGGCCACTGGCTACACCTTC	CSASPAATGYTF
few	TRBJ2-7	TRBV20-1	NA	TGCAGTGCTAGAGACTTTCACACACCTTACGAGCAGTACTTC	CSARDFHTPYEQYF
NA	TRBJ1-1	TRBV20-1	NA	TGCAGTGCTAGAGCGGTGTTACGGGTGAACACTGAAGCTTTCTTT	CSARAVLRVNTEAFF
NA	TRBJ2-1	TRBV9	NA	TGTGCCAGCAGCCCGCGTGAGGGTCCCTACAATGAGCAGTTCTTC	CASSPREGPYNEQFF